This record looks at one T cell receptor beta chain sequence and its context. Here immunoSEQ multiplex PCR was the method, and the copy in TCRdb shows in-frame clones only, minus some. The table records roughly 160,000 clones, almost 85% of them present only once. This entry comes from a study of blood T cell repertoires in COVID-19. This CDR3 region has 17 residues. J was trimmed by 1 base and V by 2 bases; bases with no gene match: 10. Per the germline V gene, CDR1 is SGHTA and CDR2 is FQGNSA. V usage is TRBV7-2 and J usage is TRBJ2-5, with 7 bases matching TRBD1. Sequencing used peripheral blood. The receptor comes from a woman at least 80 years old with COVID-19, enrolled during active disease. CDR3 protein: CASSLWAPGTVQETQYF. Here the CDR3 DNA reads TGTGCCAGCAGCTTATGGGCCCCCGGGACAGTCCAAGAGACCCAGTACTTC.